This record looks at one T cell receptor beta chain sequence and its context. Antigen specificity is unknown. TCRdb reanalysed the 5' RACE reads using MiXCR and keeps one entry per CDR3 protein. The table includes 250,000 to 300,000 distinct CDR3 sequences, about 5.2% detected once. The sample belongs to a study of T cells after yellow fever vaccination. General study results and limits: Overlap between CD4 and CD8 compartments was detected for a small share of clonotypes. Abundant bulk-derived clonotypes could contaminate FACS-sorted repertoires. Though weaker, the secondary response peaked faster, on day 5 versus 15.

This CDR3 has 15 amino acids. Germline CDR1 reads SGHDN; CDR2 reads FVKESK. V trimming: 7 bases; J trimming: 6 bases; junction bases outside the gene matches: 11. The specimen comprised CD4+ T cells sorted from PBMCs, sampled on the day of the yellow fever booster vaccination. This rearrangement joins TRBV14 to TRBJ1-1; TRBD1 agrees at 10 bases. The TCR originated in a man aged 18 to 35 who received the YFV17D yellow fever vaccine. This CDR3 is CASTRSGTGVSEAFF. The DNA of the CDR3 is TGTGCCAGCACCCGGTCGGGGACAGGGGTGTCTGAAGCTTTCTTT. Variable domain in full (rest from reference TRBV14 and TRBJ1-1): EAGVTQFPSHSVIEKGQTVTLRCDPISGHDNLYWYRRVMGKEIKFLLHFVKESKQDESGMPNNRFLAERTGGTYSTLKVQPAELEDSGVYFCASTRSGTGVSEAFFGQGTRLTVV.